The 17 T cell receptor beta chains below come from one sample, sequenced in a study of glioma-infiltrating T cells after dendritic cell vaccination. The method was immunoSEQ multiplex PCR; TCRdb's version includes in-frame clones alone and lacks a portion of them. This sample has roughly 100,000 clones; 81% occur once, and the top ten carry approximately 12%. Here the sequenced sample was blood, taken before dendritic cell vaccination. All receptors derive from a human donor with glioblastoma.

The CDR3 DNA sequence: TGTGCCAGCAGTTTGGGACAGGGAAACACCGGGGAGCTGTTTTTT. Translated: CASSLGQGNTGELFF. The gene calls are TRBV28 and TRBJ2-2, with 9 nucleotides matching TRBD1. Germline trimming cut 3 bases from V and 2 bases from J; bases unmatched to any gene: 1. The CDR3 length is 15 residues. In germline, CDR1 is MDHEN, CDR2 SYDVKM.

The V gene is TRBV5-1, the J gene TRBJ2-1; 7 bases map to TRBD1. Germline trimming cut 0 bases from V and 4 bases from J; bases unmatched to any gene: 4. The CDR3 runs 15 residues. Germline loops: CDR1 SGHRS, CDR2 YFSETQ. CDR3: CASSLGPGGYNEQFF. CDR3 in DNA: TGCGCCAGCAGCTTGGGGCCAGGGGGATACAATGAGCAGTTCTTC.

The genes are TRBV7-9 and TRBJ2-7; 7 bases map to TRBD1. Looked up from germline, CDR1 is SEHNR and CDR2 is FQNEAQ (reference sequence). CDR3 length: 15 residues. Germline trimming cut 5 bases from V and 1 base from J; bases unmatched to any gene: 8. The CDR3 DNA is TGTGCCAGCAGCACCAGGGTCAGGGGGTCCTACGAGCAGTACTTC. This translates into CASSTRVRGSYEQYF.

V and J are TRBV7-6 and TRBJ1-2; 8 bases fit TRBD1. Looked up from germline, CDR1 is SGHVS and CDR2 is FNYEAQ. The CDR3 loop spans 16 amino acids. V dropped 3 bases and J dropped 1; count of bases not matched to a gene: 7. The CDR3 is CASSLAGGDFNYGYTF. DNA for the CDR3: TGTGCCAGCAGCTTGGCAGGGGGCGACTTTAACTATGGCTACACCTTC.

This rearrangement joins TRBV4-3 to TRBJ2-3; 8 bases are shared with TRBD1. The ends lost 1 base at V and 4 bases at J; junction bases unmatched: 7. This CDR3 is 16 amino acids long. In germline, CDR1 is LGHNA, CDR2 YSLEER. The CDR3 loop reads CASSQGTGTFADTQYF. CDR3 DNA: TGCGCCAGCAGCCAAGGGACAGGGACGTTCGCAGATACGCAGTATTTT.

The rearrangement joins TRBV7-2 to TRBJ2-5; D possibly corresponds to TRBD2 (7 bases). Trimming took off 3 bases at V and 4 bases at J, with 12 bases between the two ends. The germline V gene encodes CDR1 SGHTA and CDR2 FQGNSA. This CDR3 region has 14 residues. CDR3 loop: CASSLEGGAETQYF. The CDR3 region has the DNA TGTGCCAGCAGCTTGGAGGGGGGGGCAGAGACCCAGTACTTC.

CDR3: CASSAVGGRDTIYF. CDR3 DNA sequence: TGTGCCAGCAGTGCAGTAGGGGGCCGTGACACCATATATTTT. V usage is TRBV6-5 and J usage is TRBJ1-3; 7 bases align to TRBD1. Losses at the gene ends were 5 bases for V and 8 bases for J; bases not matched to a gene: 9. This CDR3 region has 14 residues. Germline CDR1 MNHEY, CDR2 SVGAGI.

The chain couples TRBV11-3 to TRBJ2-3; D ambiguous. Germline V CDR1 and CDR2: SGHNT, YENEEA. CDR3 length: 14 amino acids. Trimming took off 0 bases at V and 5 bases at J, with 9 bases between the two ends. The CDR3 coding sequence is TGTGCCAGCAGCTTAGATAGCTCCGGAGATACGCAGTATTTT. Protein: CASSLDSSGDTQYF.

The chain has TRBV25-1 and TRBJ2-3; TRBD2 matches 11 bases. J gave up 5 bases and V 1 base, and 8 bases lay outside the gene matches. Germline loops: CDR1 MGHDK, CDR2 SYGVNS. There are 17 residues in the CDR3. DNA of the CDR3: TGTGCCAGCAGTGAATGGGTTACTAGCGGGGGAGGAGATACGCAGTATTTT. Amino acid sequence: CASSEWVTSGGGDTQYF.

V is TRBV7-3 and J is TRBJ2-5, with a possible D match to TRBD2 (5 bases). The V end lost 5 bases, the J end lost 2 bases, and 9 bases lay between the germline ends. The CDR3 is 13 amino acids. From germline, CDR1 is SGHTA and CDR2 FQGTGA. The CDR3 nucleotides read TGTGCCAGCAGCCTACGGGATCAAGAGACCCAGTACTTC. Translating it yields CASSLRDQETQYF. The variable domain in full, completed from reference TRBV7-3 and TRBJ2-5, reads GAGVSQTPSNKVTEKGKYVELRCDPISGHTALYWYRQSLGQGPEFLIYFQGTGAADDSGLPNDRFFAVRPEGSVSTLKIQRTERGDSAVYLCASSLRDQETQYFGPGTRLLVL.

The chain couples TRBV4-1 to TRBJ2-3, with 8 bases fitting TRBD2. The CDR3 spans 15 residues. Germline V gene sequence: CDR1 MGHRA, CDR2 YSYEKL. Losses at the gene ends were 0 bases for V and 12 bases for J; bases not matched to a gene: 11. The CDR3 nucleotides read TGCGCCAGCAGCCAAGAGGGGAGCGGGGGCCAACTTCAGTATTTT. Translated: CASSQEGSGGQLQYF.

J is TRBJ1-6 and V is TRBV14; TRBD1 is a possible D gene (5 bases). CDR1 SGHDN and CDR2 FVKESK come from the germline V gene. With 3 bases removed from V and 11 bases from J, the gap between germline ends came to 17 bases. There are 15 residues in the CDR3. CDR3 DNA: TGTGCCAGCAGCCATAGCAGGGCTCTTAAGACACCCCTCCACTTT. Its translation is CASSHSRALKTPLHF.

The genes are TRBV4-1 and TRBJ2-2; D is perhaps TRBD2 (5 bases). V was trimmed by 8 bases and J by 5 bases, leaving 12 bases between them. The germline gives CDR1 MGHRA, CDR2 YSYEKL. The CDR3 length is 13 residues. CDR3 coding DNA: TGCGCCAGCGCTCCTTCGGGAACCGGGGAGCTGTTTTTT. Translation: CASAPSGTGELFF.

The V call is TRBV13, the J call TRBJ1-2; no definite D call. CDR1 and CDR2 from the germline V gene are PRHDT and FYEKMQ (reference sequence). V was cut by 6 bases and J by 2 bases, with 19 bases left in between. The CDR3 contains 16 residues. CDR3 nucleotide sequence: TGTGCCAGCAGTCTCCCGACGGAAACTATAAACTATGGCTACACCTTC. This encodes CASSLPTETINYGYTF. The full variable domain, rest sourced from reference TRBV13 and TRBJ1-2, is AAGVIQSPRHLIKEKRETATLKCYPIPRHDTVYWYQQGPGQDPQFLISFYEKMQSDKGSIPDRFSAQQFSDYHSELNMSSLELGDSALYFCASSLPTETINYGYTFGSGTRLTVV.

The genes are TRBV11-1 and TRBJ2-5, with 10 bases lining up with TRBD2. The CDR3 loop spans 17 amino acids. CDR1 is SGHAT and CDR2 is FQDESV in the germline V gene (reference sequence). V was pared by 3 bases and J by 2 bases, with 9 bases of the junction left unmatched. The CDR3 region has the DNA TGTGCCAGCAGCTTCGGTGATCTAGCGGGGGAGCAAGAGACCCAGTACTTC. Protein sequence: CASSFGDLAGEQETQYF.

This clone was counted once. The V call is TRBV30, the J call TRBJ1-1; D not certain. With 1 base removed from V and 4 bases from J, the gap between germline ends came to 13 bases. The germline V gene has CDR1 GTSNPN and CDR2 SVGIG (reference sequence). This CDR3 is 14 amino acids long. The CDR3 region is CAWSGAWAGTEAFF. The CDR3 region has the DNA TGTGCCTGGAGTGGGGCTTGGGCCGGCACTGAAGCTTTCTTT.

The chain is built from TRBV5-4 and TRBJ1-2; 10 bases are a match to TRBD1. V lost 4 bases and J lost 2; bases outside the gene matches: 2. Germline V gene lookup returns CDR1 SGHNT and CDR2 YYREEE (reference sequence). The CDR3 loop spans 14 amino acids. This chain's CDR3 is CASSPGQGNYGYTF. CDR3 in DNA: TGTGCCAGCAGCCCGGGACAGGGGAACTATGGCTACACCTTC.